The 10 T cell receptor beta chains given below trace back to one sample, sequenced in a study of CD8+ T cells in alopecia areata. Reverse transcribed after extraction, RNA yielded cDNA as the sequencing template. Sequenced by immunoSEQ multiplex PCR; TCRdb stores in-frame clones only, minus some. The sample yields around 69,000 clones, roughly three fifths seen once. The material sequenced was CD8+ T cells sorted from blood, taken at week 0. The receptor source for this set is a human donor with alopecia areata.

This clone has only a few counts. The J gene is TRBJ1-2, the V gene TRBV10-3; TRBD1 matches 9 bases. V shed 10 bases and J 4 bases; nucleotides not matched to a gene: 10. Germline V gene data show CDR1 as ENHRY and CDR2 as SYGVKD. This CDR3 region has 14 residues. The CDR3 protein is CATLGQGTFYGYTF. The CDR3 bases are TGTGCCACCTTAGGACAGGGGACTTTCTATGGCTACACCTTC.

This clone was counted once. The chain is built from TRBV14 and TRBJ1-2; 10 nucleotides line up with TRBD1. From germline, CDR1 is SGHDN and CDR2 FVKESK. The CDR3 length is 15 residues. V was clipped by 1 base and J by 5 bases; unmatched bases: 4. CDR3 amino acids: CASSQGQGAQYGYTF. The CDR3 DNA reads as TGTGCCAGCAGCCAAGGACAGGGGGCTCAATATGGCTACACCTTC.

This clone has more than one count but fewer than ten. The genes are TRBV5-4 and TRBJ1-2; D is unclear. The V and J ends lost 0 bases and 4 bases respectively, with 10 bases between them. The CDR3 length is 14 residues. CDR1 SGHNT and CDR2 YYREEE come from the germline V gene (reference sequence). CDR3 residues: CASSLEEGFYGYTF. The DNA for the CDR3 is TGTGCCAGCAGCTTGGAGGAAGGATTCTATGGCTACACCTTC. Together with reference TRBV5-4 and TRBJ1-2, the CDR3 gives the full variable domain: ETGVTQSPTHLIKTRGQQVTLRCSSQSGHNTVSWYQQALGQGPQFIFQYYREEENGRGNFPPRFSGLQFPNYSSELNVNALELDDSALYLCASSLEEGFYGYTFGSGTRLTVV.

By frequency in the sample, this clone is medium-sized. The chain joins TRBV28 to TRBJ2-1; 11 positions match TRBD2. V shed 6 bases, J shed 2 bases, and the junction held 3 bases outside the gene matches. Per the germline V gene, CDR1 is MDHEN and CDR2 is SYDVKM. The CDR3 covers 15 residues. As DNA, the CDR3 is TGTGCCAGCAGGCGGACTAGCGGGCCCTACAATGAGCAGTTCTTC. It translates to CASRRTSGPYNEQFF.

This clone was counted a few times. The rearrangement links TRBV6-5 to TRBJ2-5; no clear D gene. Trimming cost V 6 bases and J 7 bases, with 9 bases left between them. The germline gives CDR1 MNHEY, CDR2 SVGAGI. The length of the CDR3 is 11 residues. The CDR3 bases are TGTGCCAGCAGAGCTGTGGGGACCCAGTACTTC. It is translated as CASRAVGTQYF.

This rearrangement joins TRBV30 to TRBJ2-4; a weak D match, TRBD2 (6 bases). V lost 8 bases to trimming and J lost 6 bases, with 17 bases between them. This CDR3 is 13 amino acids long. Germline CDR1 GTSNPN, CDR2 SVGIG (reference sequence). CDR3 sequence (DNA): TGTGCCGGAGGGGACGCCGGGGGAAACATTCAGTACTTC. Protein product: CAGGDAGGNIQYF.

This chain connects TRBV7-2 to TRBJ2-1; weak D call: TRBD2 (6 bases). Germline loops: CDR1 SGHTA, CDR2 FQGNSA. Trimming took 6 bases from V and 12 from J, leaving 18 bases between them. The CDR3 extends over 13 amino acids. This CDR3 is CASSSRRERPQFF. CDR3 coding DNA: TGTGCCAGCAGTTCCCGCCGGGAGCGACCGCAGTTCTTC.

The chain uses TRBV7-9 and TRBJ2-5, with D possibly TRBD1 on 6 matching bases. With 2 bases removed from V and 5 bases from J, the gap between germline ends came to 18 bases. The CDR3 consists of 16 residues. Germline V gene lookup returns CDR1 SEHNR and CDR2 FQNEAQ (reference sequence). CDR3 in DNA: TGTGCCAGCAGCTTACCTGAACAGGGACCTAGTGAGACCCAGTACTTC. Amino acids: CASSLPEQGPSETQYF.

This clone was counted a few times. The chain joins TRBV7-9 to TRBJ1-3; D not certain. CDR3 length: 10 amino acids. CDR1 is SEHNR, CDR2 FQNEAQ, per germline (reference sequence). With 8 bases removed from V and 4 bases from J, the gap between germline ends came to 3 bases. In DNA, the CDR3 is TGTGCCAGCCACGGAAACACCATATATTTT. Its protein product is CASHGNTIYF.

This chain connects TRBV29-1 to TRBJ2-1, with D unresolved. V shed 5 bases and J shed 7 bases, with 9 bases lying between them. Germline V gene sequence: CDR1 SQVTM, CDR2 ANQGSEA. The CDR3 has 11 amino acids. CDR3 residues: CSVPRWNEQFF. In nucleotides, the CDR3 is TGCAGCGTTCCTCGTTGGAATGAGCAGTTCTTC.